This T cell receptor (beta chain) appears in the sequencing data of a study of regulatory and conventional T cells in RAG deficiency. Genomic DNA came from blood conventional CD4+ T cells gated CD25-low CD127-high. This CDR3 has 14 residues. V lost 2 bases to trimming and J lost 13 bases, with 23 bases between them. Germline CDR1 and CDR2: GTSNPN and SVGIG (reference sequence). Some clones are missing from TCRdb's copy, which holds only in-frame ones; the method was immunoSEQ multiplex PCR. The sample contains 20,000 to 25,000 clones, around 95% of which appear only once. These data also featured in a second study, about regulatory T cells. That source adds: Amplification used 52 TRBV primers and 13 TRBJ primers. In patients, unique TRB V-J pairs were restricted and V/J usage skewed, especially in Tregs.

The sample was CD25- CD4+ T cells sorted from blood. V and J are TRBV30 and TRBJ1-1, with TRBD1 as a possible D gene (5 bases). The sequence was collected from a human donor in good health. CDR3 coding DNA: TGTGCCTGGAGTCTAATCCGGGACTCGGGAAGTGATTTCTTT. This encodes CAWSLIRDSGSDFF.